Shown below are 20 T cell receptor beta chains from a single sample sequenced in a study of regulatory T cells in long-lasting Graves disease. Time point here: newly diagnosed GD, antithyroid drugs for less than 3 months. From RNA extracted from PBMCs, the TCR library was made. Arm-PCR of CDR3 regions with iRepertoire HTBI primers generated TCR beta libraries. TCRdb re-analysed the multiplex PCR reads in MiXCR, keeping a single row per CDR3 protein. This repertoire shows about 620,000 distinct CDR3 sequences, 15% to 20% found once; its top ten account for roughly 18%. The sample also formed part of further work on T cells in Graves' hyperthyroidism and ophthalmopathy.

Sequencing was performed on peripheral blood mononuclear cells (PBMCs), taken at new diagnosis, from a patient treated with antithyroid drugs. The receptors shown here come from a woman between 25 and 40 years old with Graves disease.

There are a few counts of this clonotype. A much more abundant neighbour one base away suggests this may be a read error. This chain links TRBV28 with TRBJ2-7; D unclear. Germline V CDR1 and CDR2: MDHEN, SYDVKM. V lost 3 bases to trimming and J lost 6 bases, with 6 bases between them. The CDR3 loop spans 11 amino acids. In nucleotides, the CDR3 is TGTGCCAGCAGTTTTTGGGGCGAGCAGTACTTC. Translated: CASSFWGEQYF.

This clonotype showed up many times. The rearrangement joins TRBV24-1 to TRBJ2-5; 7 bases are shared with TRBD1. CDR3 length: 15 amino acids. Trimming cost V 2 bases and J 0 bases; bases outside gene matches: 2. Germline loops: CDR1 KGHDR, CDR2 SFDVKD. The CDR3 region has the DNA TGTGCCACCAGTGATTCAGGGGGATACCAAGAGACCCAGTACTTC. Amino acids: CATSDSGGYQETQYF.

The chain couples TRBV12-3 or TRBV12-4 to TRBJ2-3; TRBD2 agrees at 7 bases. This CDR3 contains 14 residues. With V trimmed by 6 bases and J by 0 bases, 3 bases remained unmatched. CDR3 sequence: CASRQAGSTDTQYF. The DNA for the CDR3 is TGTGCCAGCAGACAAGCGGGAAGCACAGATACGCAGTATTTT.

This clonotype was seen ten or more times. The genes are TRBV7-8 and TRBJ2-2, with D hard to call. Trimming cost V 2 bases and J 7 bases, with 14 bases left between them. The CDR3 contains 15 residues. The V gene's germline CDR1 is SGHVS and CDR2 FQNEAQ. CDR3 sequence: CASSLKTGGGGELFF. CDR3 coding DNA: TGTGCCAGCAGCTTAAAGACGGGCGGCGGCGGGGAGCTGTTTTTT.

This clonotype appeared a few times. The rearrangement links TRBV11-2 to TRBJ2-6; D possibly matches TRBD1 or TRBD2 (5 bases each). Germline V gene lookup returns CDR1 SGHAT and CDR2 FQNNGV. The CDR3 is 19 residues long. The V and J ends lost 5 bases and 0 bases respectively, with 20 bases between them. CDR3 in DNA: TGTGCCAGCAGCCCCCCGGGGCAGGGCTTATTCTCTGGGGCCAACGTCCTGACTTTC. It translates to CASSPPGQGLFSGANVLTF. Drawing the rest from reference TRBV11-2 and TRBJ2-6, the complete variable domain is EAGVAQSPRYKIIEKRQSVAFWCNPISGHATLYWYQQILGQGPKLLIQFQNNGVVDDSQLPKDRFSAERLKGVDSTLKIQPAKLEDSAVYLCASSPPGQGLFSGANVLTFGAGSRLTVL.

Note on this clonotype: This CDR3 fails to terminate in the conserved phenylalanine or tryptophan, so it likely reflects a read error. The V and J genes are TRBV9 and TRBJ2-2; D may be TRBD1 (5 bases). There are 14 residues in the CDR3. Germline V lookup: CDR1 SGDLS, CDR2 YYNGEE. The V end lost 0 bases, the J end lost 4 bases, and 7 bases lay between the germline ends. CDR3 DNA: TGTGCCAGCAGCGTAGGGACAAGCACCGGGGAGCTGTTTTAT. The encoded protein is CASSVGTSTGELFY.

This clonotype was detected many times. The genes are TRBV20-1 and TRBJ1-2, with D uncertain. Germline-derived CDR1 and CDR2 are DFQATT and SNEGSKA (reference sequence). Trimming shortened V by 5 bases and J by 6 bases, and 13 bases separated the two germline ends. The CDR3 length is 12 residues. In DNA form, the CDR3 reads TGCAGTGCTCATGAGGGAGGTCATGGCTACACCTTC. Translation: CSAHEGGHGYTF.

Remarks on this clonotype: Being one base from a much bigger clone, this may be a read error. This chain joins TRBV2 and TRBJ1-1; TRBD1 agrees at 7 bases. The length of the CDR3 is 14 residues. V lost 6 bases to trimming and J lost 3 bases; unmatched junction nucleotides: 7. Per germline, CDR1 SNHLY and CDR2 FYNNEI. The DNA for the CDR3 is TGTGCCAGCAGAGACAGGGTAGGGGACACTGAAGCTTTCTTT. Translated: CASRDRVGDTEAFF. Using reference TRBV2 and TRBJ1-1 for the parts outside the CDR3, the full variable domain is EPEVTQTPSHQVTQMGQEVILRCVPISNHLYFYWYRQILGQKVEFLVSFYNNEISEKSEIFDDQFSVERPDGSNFTLKIRSTKLEDSAMYFCASRDRVGDTEAFFGQGTRLTVV.

This clonotype was found a few times. This chain uses TRBV18 with TRBJ2-1, with TRBD2 as a possible D gene (5 bases). From germline, CDR1 is KGHSH and CDR2 LQKENI. The CDR3 length is 12 residues. V dropped 4 bases and J dropped 9 bases, with 10 bases sitting between them. The CDR3 DNA is TGTGCCAGCTCACAACTAGTGAGTGAGCAGTTCTTC. Translated: CASSQLVSEQFF.

This clonotype has only a few counts. The CDR3 here is CASSMGFKVQGVHNEQFF. In DNA, the CDR3 is TGTGCCAGTAGTATGGGTTTCAAAGTGCAGGGTGTCCACAATGAGCAGTTCTTC. The chain recombines TRBV19 with TRBJ2-1; D might be TRBD1 (5 bases). Looked up from germline, CDR1 is LNHDA and CDR2 is SQIVND (reference sequence). CDR3 length: 18 residues. The V gene lost 3 bases and the J gene lost 5 bases, with 23 bases spanning the gap. Full variable domain (remainder filled in from reference TRBV19 and TRBJ2-1): DGGITQSPKYLFRKEGQNVTLSCEQNLNHDAMYWYRQDPGQGLRLIYYSQIVNDFQKGDIAEGYSVSREKKESFPLTVTSAQKNPTAFYLCASSMGFKVQGVHNEQFFGPGTRLTVL.

This clonotype appeared a few times. The V gene is TRBV6-5, the J gene TRBJ1-5; D is unresolved. Germline V lookup: CDR1 MNHEY, CDR2 SVGAGI. The CDR3 has 15 residues. V shed 0 bases and J shed 6 bases, with 12 bases lying between them. CDR3: CASSYSTSGIQPQHF. In DNA form, the CDR3 reads TGTGCCAGCAGTTACTCGACCTCGGGGATTCAGCCCCAGCATTTT.

Turning to this clonotype: This sequence may be a read error, since a much larger clone differs from it by one base. The CDR3 is CASSSTGGSLNEQFF. The CDR3 bases are TGTGCCAGCAGCTCCACTGGCGGGAGTTTGAATGAGCAGTTCTTC. The rearrangement links TRBV7-2 to TRBJ2-1; 7 bases agree with TRBD2. The germline V gene encodes CDR1 SGHTA and CDR2 FQGNSA. J gave up 7 bases and V 4 bases, and 10 bases lay outside the gene matches. The CDR3 consists of 15 residues.

There are many counts of this clonotype. This rearrangement joins TRBV11-2 to TRBJ2-6; 11 bases line up with TRBD2. The CDR3 runs to 16 residues. Germline V CDR1 and CDR2: SGHAT, FQNNGV. Germline trimming cut 7 bases from V and 2 bases from J; bases unmatched to any gene: 4. The CDR3 reads CASNLAGGTGANVLTF. The CDR3 bases are TGTGCCAGCAATCTAGCGGGAGGAACTGGGGCCAACGTCCTGACTTTC. Full variable domain (missing parts from reference TRBV11-2 and TRBJ2-6): EAGVAQSPRYKIIEKRQSVAFWCNPISGHATLYWYQQILGQGPKLLIQFQNNGVVDDSQLPKDRFSAERLKGVDSTLKIQPAKLEDSAVYLCASNLAGGTGANVLTFGAGSRLTVL.

The chain links TRBV24-1 to TRBJ2-3; 10 bases align to TRBD2. V shed 3 bases, J shed 3 bases, and the junction held 11 bases outside the gene matches. The CDR3 is made up of 18 amino acids. CDR1 KGHDR and CDR2 SFDVKD come from the germline V gene. CDR3 in amino acids: CATSDRTLAGDRTDTQYF. The CDR3 DNA reads as TGTGCCACCAGTGATCGCACTCTAGCGGGAGATAGGACAGATACGCAGTATTTT.

The rearrangement joins TRBV19 to TRBJ2-5; TRBD1 might be the D (5 bases). The V end was cut by 3 bases, the J end by 5 bases, with 7 bases between. The CDR3 has 12 amino acids. CDR1 is LNHDA, CDR2 SQIVND, per germline (reference sequence). Written as DNA, the CDR3 is TGTGCCAGTAGTATGTCAGGGGAGACCCAGTACTTC. Translation: CASSMSGETQYF.

A few counts support this clonotype. The rearrangement joins TRBV6-1 to TRBJ2-3; D call uncertain. This CDR3 comprises 11 residues. CDR1 is MNHNS and CDR2 is SASEGT in the germline V gene. Trimming removed 8 bases from V and 11 bases from J, with 14 bases in between. The CDR3 nucleotides read TGTGCCAGCTCCGGACGGATGAGGCAGTATTTT. Its translation: CASSGRMRQYF.

The chain uses TRBV29-1 and TRBJ2-1; no reliable D call. V dropped 3 bases and J dropped 11 bases, with 17 bases sitting between them. Germline loops: CDR1 SQVTM, CDR2 ANQGSEA. The CDR3 has 13 amino acids. CDR3 residues: CSVDTTVGMKQFF. In DNA, the CDR3 is TGCAGCGTTGATACCACGGTGGGGATGAAGCAGTTCTTC.

This clonotype was detected many times. For the CDR3, the DNA is TGTGCCAGCAGGCTGACGGGGGGCGCTAATGGCTACACCTTC. It is translated as CASRLTGGANGYTF. The gene calls are TRBV12-3 or TRBV12-4 and TRBJ1-2; maybe TRBD1 (6 bases). This CDR3 has 14 amino acids. V gave up 6 bases and J gave up 6 bases, with 17 bases separating them.

This clonotype has a count of ten or more. The chain uses TRBV11-2 and TRBJ1-2; D is ambiguous. Trimming stripped 0 bases from V and 14 bases from J, with 13 bases between. This CDR3 is built from 12 residues. CDR1 and CDR2 from the germline V gene are SGHAT and FQNNGV. CDR3 nucleotides: TGTGCCAGCAGCTTAGAACGGGTCGGGGTGACCTTC. As protein: CASSLERVGVTF. The full variable domain, rest sourced from reference TRBV11-2 and TRBJ1-2, is EAGVAQSPRYKIIEKRQSVAFWCNPISGHATLYWYQQILGQGPKLLIQFQNNGVVDDSQLPKDRFSAERLKGVDSTLKIQPAKLEDSAVYLCASSLERVGVTFGSGTRLTVV.

At least ten counts were recorded for this clonotype. V usage is TRBV5-1 and J usage is TRBJ1-1; D unresolved. This CDR3 has 13 amino acids. V was cut by 2 bases and J by 3 bases, with 8 bases left in between. Looked up from germline, CDR1 is SGHRS and CDR2 is YFSETQ. CDR3 sequence: CASSLEKDTEAFF. CDR3 DNA sequence: TGCGCCAGCAGCTTAGAGAAGGACACTGAAGCTTTCTTT.